The 21 T cell receptor beta chains below come from one sample, sequenced in a study of blood T cell repertoires in COVID-19. TCRdb's table, derived via immunoSEQ multiplex PCR, lists solely in-frame clones and lacks some. The sample includes 250,000 to 400,000 clones, 75% to 90% of them seen just once. Specimen: PBMCs or T cells enriched from blood (not recorded which). Receptor source: a man in his sixties who had recovered from COVID-19.

The chain has TRBV5-4 and TRBJ2-2; weak D call: TRBD2 (6 bases). This CDR3 comprises 15 residues. In germline, CDR1 is SGHNT, CDR2 YYREEE (reference sequence). V shed 1 base and J shed 0 bases, with 7 bases lying between them. This chain's CDR3 is CASSLWGANTGELFF. The CDR3 DNA is TGTGCCAGCAGCTTGTGGGGGGCGAACACCGGGGAGCTGTTTTTT.

V gene TRBV7-6 combines with J gene TRBJ2-1; 13 bases line up with TRBD2. V was clipped by 5 bases and J by 6 bases; unmatched bases: 10. The CDR3 spans 17 residues. Germline V gene lookup returns CDR1 SGHVS and CDR2 FNYEAQ. CDR3 residues: CASSHSPGTSGINEQFF. CDR3 DNA: TGTGCCAGCAGCCATAGCCCCGGGACTAGCGGGATCAATGAGCAGTTCTTC.

The V gene is TRBV19, the J gene TRBJ1-1; 7 bases are a match to TRBD1. Germline V gene data show CDR1 as LNHDA and CDR2 as SQIVND (reference sequence). The CDR3 runs 16 residues. V was pared by 5 bases and J by 1 base, with 10 bases of the junction left unmatched. CDR3 in amino acids: CASSLRRGSRNTEAFF. For the CDR3, the DNA is TGTGCCAGTAGTCTCCGCAGGGGGAGTAGGAACACTGAAGCTTTCTTT.

The chain employs TRBV19 and TRBJ2-5; 7 positions agree with TRBD1. The junction had 9 bases not matched to a gene; V was cut back by 6 bases and J by 2 bases. The CDR3 sequence is 15 residues long. Germline values: CDR1 LNHDA, CDR2 SQIVND (reference sequence). The CDR3 coding sequence is TGTGCCAGTAGGGAAACAGGGGCAGGTCAAGAGACCCAGTACTTC. Translating gives CASRETGAGQETQYF.

V gene TRBV18 combines with J gene TRBJ1-6, with 7 bases identical to TRBD1. Trimming at V came to 6 bases and at J to 1 base, leaving 6 bases not matched to a gene. CDR1 is KGHSH and CDR2 is LQKENI in the germline V gene. The CDR3 is 16 amino acids. The CDR3 region is CASSLTGESYNSPLHF. As DNA, the CDR3 is TGTGCCAGCTCGCTAACAGGGGAGTCCTATAATTCACCCCTCCACTTT.

This clone was recorded once. Other DNA variants within this sample encode the same CDR3. CDR3 DNA sequence: TGTGCCAGCTCACCCCGACAGGGGGCTGGAAACACCATATATTTT. Protein sequence: CASSPRQGAGNTIYF. The J gene is TRBJ1-3, the V gene TRBV18; 9 nucleotides align to TRBD1. The CDR3 extends over 15 amino acids. The germline V gene encodes CDR1 KGHSH and CDR2 LQKENI. Trimming at V came to 3 bases and at J to 2 bases, leaving 2 bases not matched to a gene.

This clone is a singleton in its sample. The rearrangement joins TRBV7-9 to TRBJ2-4; 8 nucleotides match TRBD2. From germline, CDR1 is SEHNR and CDR2 FQNEAQ (reference sequence). The CDR3 runs to 17 residues. V lost 2 bases to trimming and J lost 0 bases; unmatched junction nucleotides: 6. CDR3 loop: CASSLHVSGRAKNIQYF. CDR3 nucleotide sequence: TGTGCCAGCAGCTTACATGTAAGCGGGAGAGCCAAAAACATTCAGTACTTC.

This clone appeared a single time. The J gene is TRBJ1-2, the V gene TRBV5-1; D is undetermined. Per the germline V gene, CDR1 is SGHRS and CDR2 is YFSETQ. The CDR3 covers 13 residues. With 0 bases removed from V and 4 bases from J, the gap between germline ends came to 7 bases. CDR3 protein: CASSLEGAYGYTF. CDR3 nucleotide sequence: TGCGCCAGCAGCTTGGAAGGAGCCTATGGCTACACCTTC.

This chain connects TRBV30 to TRBJ2-1, with 10 bases that match TRBD2. The CDR3 consists of 13 residues. The germline V gene has CDR1 GTSNPN and CDR2 SVGIG (reference sequence). V gave up 1 base and J gave up 9 bases; unmatched junction bases: 3. CDR3: CAWSGRTSGEQFF. For the CDR3, the DNA is TGTGCCTGGAGTGGAAGGACTAGCGGTGAGCAGTTCTTC. Full variable domain (remainder filled in from reference TRBV30 and TRBJ2-1): SQTIHQWPATLVQPVGSPLSLECTVEGTSNPNLYWYRQAAGRGLQLLFYSVGIGQISSEVPQNLSASRPQDRQFILSSKKLLLSDSGFYLCAWSGRTSGEQFFGPGTRLTVL.

This rearrangement joins TRBV24-1 to TRBJ1-5; D might be TRBD1 (5 bases). Trimming pared 5 bases from V and 3 bases from J, leaving 13 bases between. The CDR3 extends over 15 amino acids. Looked up from germline, CDR1 is KGHDR and CDR2 is SFDVKD. This CDR3 is CATSAPQASNQPQHF. The CDR3 coding sequence is TGTGCCACCAGTGCACCACAGGCCTCCAATCAGCCCCAGCATTTT.

The chain has TRBV3-1 (or the pseudogene TRBV3-2) and TRBJ1-1, with 8 bases matching TRBD1. Germline values: CDR1 LGHDT, CDR2 YNNKEL (reference sequence). Losses at the gene ends were 4 bases for V and 4 bases for J; bases not matched to a gene: 8. This CDR3 contains 15 residues. The CDR3 here is CASSRSDRVLTEAFF. CDR3 DNA sequence: TGTGCCAGCAGCCGCTCGGACAGGGTGCTCACTGAAGCTTTCTTT.

This rearrangement joins TRBV5-1 to TRBJ2-3, with TRBD2 matching over 9 bases. From germline, CDR1 is SGHRS and CDR2 YFSETQ. CDR3 length: 17 amino acids. Trimming removed 4 bases from V and 4 bases from J; junction bases left unmatched: 13. CDR3 sequence reads: CASSRRFSGRIPDTQYF. CDR3 sequence (DNA): TGCGCCAGCAGCCGGAGGTTTAGCGGGAGAATTCCAGATACGCAGTATTTT.

V is TRBV19 and J is TRBJ1-2; no reliable D call. Trimming shortened V by 3 bases and J by 10 bases, and 15 bases separated the two germline ends. Germline assignment: CDR1 LNHDA and CDR2 SQIVND (reference sequence). The CDR3 totals 13 residues. CDR3 coding DNA: TGTGCCAGTAGTATCGTGTCAGGCGACCCCTACACCTTC. Translating gives CASSIVSGDPYTF.

Concerning this clone: One end of the junction fails to match germline, which may point to a read error. This chain joins TRBV28 and TRBJ2-7; 8 nucleotides match TRBD2. The CDR3 sequence is 12 residues long. Looked up from germline, CDR1 is MDHEN and CDR2 is SYDVKM. The CDR3 bases are TGTGCCACCTCTGGTGGCGGGAGGCCGGTCGACTTC. Translated, it gives CATSGGGRPVDF.

The chain links TRBV6-5 to TRBJ1-3, with D unresolved. Per germline, CDR1 MNHEY and CDR2 SVGAGI. V lost 6 bases to trimming and J lost 0 bases, with 9 bases between them. CDR3 length equals 14 residues. CDR3 sequence reads: CASRTVFSGNTIYF. The DNA of the CDR3 is TGTGCCAGCAGAACAGTTTTCTCTGGAAACACCATATATTTT.

This chain connects TRBV28 to TRBJ2-7; 12 positions agree with TRBD1. Looked up from germline, CDR1 is MDHEN and CDR2 is SYDVKM. Trimming at V came to 5 bases and at J to 5 bases, leaving 10 bases not matched to a gene. The CDR3 is made up of 16 amino acids. The CDR3 is CASSQSGTGGAHEQYF. CDR3 DNA: TGTGCCAGCAGTCAATCCGGGACAGGGGGCGCCCACGAGCAGTACTTC.

The chain combines TRBV5-1 with TRBJ1-4; D is possibly TRBD1 (5 bases). CDR1 and CDR2 (germline): SGHRS, YFSETQ. The V and J ends lost 4 bases and 0 bases respectively, with 13 bases between them. The CDR3 totals 16 residues. The CDR3 DNA sequence: TGCGCCAGCAGCCACTCCGGGGGATCAACTAATGAAAAACTGTTTTTT. Translated: CASSHSGGSTNEKLFF.

The chain links TRBV5-6 to TRBJ2-6; 10 bases are shared with TRBD1. CDR1 and CDR2 from the germline V gene are SGHDT and YYEEEE. This CDR3 is 17 amino acids long. The V segment lost 2 bases and the J segment 4 bases; nucleotides outside the gene matches: 6. The CDR3 sequence is CASSFRQGALGANVLTF. The DNA of the CDR3 is TGTGCCAGCAGCTTTCGACAGGGGGCGTTAGGGGCCAACGTCCTGACTTTC.

This chain joins TRBV12-3 or TRBV12-4 and TRBJ1-1; D remains ambiguous. The CDR3 length is 13 residues. Trimming took 5 bases from V and 1 from J, leaving 8 bases between them. The CDR3, as DNA: TGTGCCAGCAGTATCCGACAGAACACTGAAGCTTTCTTT. Its translation: CASSIRQNTEAFF.

The genes are TRBV11-2 and TRBJ2-2, with D tentatively TRBD1 (5 bases). With 5 bases removed from V and 0 bases from J, the gap between germline ends came to 19 bases. Germline lookup yields CDR1 SGHAT and CDR2 FQNNGV. This CDR3 is built from 18 residues. The CDR3 here is CASSPLIRATSNTGELFF. The CDR3 bases are TGTGCCAGCAGCCCTCTCATCAGGGCTACTTCGAACACCGGGGAGCTGTTTTTT.

The rearrangement uses TRBV4-3 and TRBJ1-5; 7 nucleotides align to TRBD1. There are 18 residues in the CDR3. V shed 0 bases, J shed 1 base, and the junction held 9 bases outside the gene matches. Germline V gene lookup returns CDR1 LGHNA and CDR2 YSLEER. DNA of the CDR3: TGCGCCAGCAGCCAAGATTTAGTAAGGGGGCGAAGCAATCAGCCCCAGCATTTT. Protein sequence: CASSQDLVRGRSNQPQHF.